The clone carrying this T cell receptor beta chain appeared a few times. The antigen remains unidentified. Purity exceeded 98% in all sorted populations. Trimming cost V 3 bases and J 7 bases; bases outside gene matches: 9. Looked up from germline, CDR1 is GTSNPN and CDR2 is SVGIG (reference sequence). The CDR3 contains 14 residues. The data stem from a study of beta chain features in type 1 diabetes. What was sequenced were expressed TCRB transcripts, since all of the isolated RNA had been reverse transcribed. The assay was immunoSEQ multiplex PCR, and TCRdb's table has in-frame clones only and misses some. The data show 70,000 to 90,000 clones, about a third seen once. Study observations and caveats: Moderate yet significant TCRB CDR3 shortening was seen in Type 1 diabetes patients in all four CD4+ subsets. More deletions and fewer insertions at VDJ junctions were found in patients with type 1 diabetes. It was not settled here whether HLA type affects TCRB rearrangement.

The sequence was collected from a woman aged 18-29 years in good health. The chain uses TRBV30 and TRBJ1-5, with 7 bases that match TRBD1. The sequencing input was stem cell memory CD4+ T cells from blood. Written as DNA, the CDR3 is TGTGCCTGGAGCATCGGGGACAGACGACAGCCCCAGCATTTT. Translating it yields CAWSIGDRRQPQHF. The variable domain in full, with the rest retrieved from reference TRBV30 and TRBJ1-5, is SQTIHQWPATLVQPVGSPLSLECTVEGTSNPNLYWYRQAAGRGLQLLFYSVGIGQISSEVPQNLSASRPQDRQFILSSKKLLLSDSGFYLCAWSIGDRRQPQHFGDGTRLSIL.